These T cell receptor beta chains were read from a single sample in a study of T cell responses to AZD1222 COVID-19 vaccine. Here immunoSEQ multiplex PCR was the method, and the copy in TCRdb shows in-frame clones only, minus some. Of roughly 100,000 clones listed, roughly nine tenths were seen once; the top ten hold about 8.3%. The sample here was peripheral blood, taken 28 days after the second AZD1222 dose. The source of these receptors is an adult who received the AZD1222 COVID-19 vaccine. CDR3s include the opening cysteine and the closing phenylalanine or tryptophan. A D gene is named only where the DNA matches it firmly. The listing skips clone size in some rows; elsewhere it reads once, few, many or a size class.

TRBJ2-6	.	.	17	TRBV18	TGTGCCAGCTCACCACCGGGGCCCCGCTCTGGGGCCAACGTCCTGACTTTC	CASSPPGPRSGANVLTF
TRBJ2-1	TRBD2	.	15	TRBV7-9	TGTGCCAGCAGTAGGGGACTAGGCAGGCCCGATGAGCAGTTCTTC	CASSRGLGRPDEQFF
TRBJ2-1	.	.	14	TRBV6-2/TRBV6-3	TGTGCCAGCAGTTACAGGGGTGTCTACAATGAGCAGTTCTTC	CASSYRGVYNEQFF
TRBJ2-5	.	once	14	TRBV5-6	TGTGCCAGCAGCTTGGGACAGCCGCTCGAGACCCAGTACTTC	CASSLGQPLETQYF
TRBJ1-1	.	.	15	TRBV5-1	TGCGCCAGCAGCTTGTTAGCAGGGCAGAACACTGAAGCTTTCTTT	CASSLLAGQNTEAFF
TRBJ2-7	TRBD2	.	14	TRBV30	TGTGCCTGGGAAGATGGGACTAGCGTATACGAGCAGTACTTC	CAWEDGTSVYEQYF
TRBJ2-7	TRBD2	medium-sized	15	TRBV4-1	TGCGCCAGCAGCCAAGGAGCGGGAGGGACCTACGAGCAGTACTTC	CASSQGAGGTYEQYF
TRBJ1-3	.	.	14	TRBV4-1	TGCGCCAGCAGCCCTACAGCGGTTGGAAACACCATATATTTT	CASSPTAVGNTIYF
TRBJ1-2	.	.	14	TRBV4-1	TGCGCCAGCAGCCAAGGTACAGGACTCTATGGCTACACCTTC	CASSQGTGLYGYTF
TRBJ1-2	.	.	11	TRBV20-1	TGCAGTGCTAGTGCGGGCAATGGCTACACCTTC	CSASAGNGYTF
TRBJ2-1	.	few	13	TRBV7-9	TGTGCCAGCAGCTTAGTCCCCGCAAATGAGCAGTTCTTC	CASSLVPANEQFF
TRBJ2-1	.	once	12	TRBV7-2	TGTGCCAGCAGCTTCACTAGTTTTGAGCAGTTCTTC	CASSFTSFEQFF
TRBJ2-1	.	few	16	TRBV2	TGTGCCAGCAGTGAAGGGGCTAGTAATCCCTACAATGAGCAGTTCTTC	CASSEGASNPYNEQFF
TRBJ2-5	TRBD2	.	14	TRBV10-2	TGCGCCAGCAGTGGGACTAGCTCCGGAGAGACCCAGTACTTC	CASSGTSSGETQYF
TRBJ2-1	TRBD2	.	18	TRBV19	TGTGCCAGTAGTATCGGACCCGGGGTTGGGCTAGCGGGAGGCGAGCAGTTCTTC	CASSIGPGVGLAGGEQFF
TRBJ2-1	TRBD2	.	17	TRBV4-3	TGCGCCAGCAGCCAAGGTCCCGCAGCGGGAGGCTACAATGAGCAGTTCTTC	CASSQGPAAGGYNEQFF
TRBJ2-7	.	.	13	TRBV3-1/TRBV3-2	TGTGCCAGCAGCTGGGGGCAGGCCTACGAGCAGTACTTC	CASSWGQAYEQYF
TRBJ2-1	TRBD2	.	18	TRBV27	TGTGCCAGCAGTTTGTGGGGGTTGGGACTAGCGGAGGCCAATGAGCAGTTCTTC	CASSLWGLGLAEANEQFF
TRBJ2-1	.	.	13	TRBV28	TGTGCCAGCAGTTTAGGTGGCAGGGGTGAGCAGTTCTTC	CASSLGGRGEQFF
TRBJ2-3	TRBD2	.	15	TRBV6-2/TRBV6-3	TGTGCCAGCAGTGTTATAGCGGGAAATACAGATACGCAGTATTTT	CASSVIAGNTDTQYF
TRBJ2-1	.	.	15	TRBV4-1	TGCGCCAGCAGCCAAGACCGGGGACGACACAATGAGCAGTTCTTC	CASSQDRGRHNEQFF
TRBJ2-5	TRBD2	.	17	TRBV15	TGTGCCACCAGCAGAGATCGTCATGCGGGAGGGGAGGAGACCCAGTACTTC	CATSRDRHAGGEETQYF
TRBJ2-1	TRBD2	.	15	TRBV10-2	TGCGCCAGCAGCCTGCTAGCGGGAGGGCTTCCTGAGCAGTTCTTC	CASSLLAGGLPEQFF
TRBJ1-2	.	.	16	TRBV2	TGTGCCAGTTCCGGTGTCGCGTTGGGCCGCGGCTATGGCTACACCTTC	CASSGVALGRGYGYTF
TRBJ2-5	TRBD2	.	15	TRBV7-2	TGTGCCAGCAGTCGACTAGCGGGAGGGGTAACGGCCCAGTACTTC	CASSRLAGGVTAQYF
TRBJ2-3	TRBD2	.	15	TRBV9	TGTGCCAGCAGCGCGACTAGCGGGAGCACAGATACGCAGTATTTT	CASSATSGSTDTQYF
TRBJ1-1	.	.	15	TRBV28	TGTGCCAGCAGTTTATTTAGGGGCTACAACACTGAAGCTTTCTTT	CASSLFRGYNTEAFF
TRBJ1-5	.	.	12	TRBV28	TGTGCCACACAGGTCGATATGGAGCCCCAGCATTTT	CATQVDMEPQHF
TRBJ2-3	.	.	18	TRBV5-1	TGCGCCAGCAGCTCGCAGCCCCCGGGGAGCGGTAGCACAGATACGCAGTATTTT	CASSSQPPGSGSTDTQYF
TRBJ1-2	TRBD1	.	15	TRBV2	TGTGCCAGCAGTGCTTCACAGGGGACTAGCTATGGCTACACCTTC	CASSASQGTSYGYTF
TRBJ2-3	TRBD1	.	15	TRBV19	TGTGCCAGTAGTATCGGTACAGGGGCGGGAGATACGCAGTATTTT	CASSIGTGAGDTQYF
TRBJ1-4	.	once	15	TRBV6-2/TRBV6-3	TGTGCCAGCAGTTACCCGGCTAAAGGCAATGAAAAACTGTTTTTT	CASSYPAKGNEKLFF
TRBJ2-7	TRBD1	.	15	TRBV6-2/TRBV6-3	TGTGCCAGCAGTGACCCGACAGGGGGCTCCTACGAGCAGTACTTC	CASSDPTGGSYEQYF
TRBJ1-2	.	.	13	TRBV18	TGTGCCAGCTCACGGGACGGGACCTATGGCTACACCTTC	CASSRDGTYGYTF
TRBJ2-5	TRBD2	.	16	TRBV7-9	TGTGCCAGCAGCTTAGCGGGATCAGCGGGAGGAGAGACCCAGTACTTC	CASSLAGSAGGETQYF
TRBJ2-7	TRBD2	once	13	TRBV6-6	TGTGCCAGCAGGCCCATAGCGGGATACGAGCAGTACTTC	CASRPIAGYEQYF
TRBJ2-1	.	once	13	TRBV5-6	TGTGCCAGCAGCCCGGAGGGGGTGGGGGAGCAGTTCTTC	CASSPEGVGEQFF
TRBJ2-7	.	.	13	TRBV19	TGTGCCAGTAGCCACGGACAGCCCTACGAGCAGTACTTC	CASSHGQPYEQYF
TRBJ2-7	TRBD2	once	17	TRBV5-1	TGCGCCAGCAGCTTGGACCTATTAGGACTAGCGGGGGGCGAGCAGTACTTC	CASSLDLLGLAGGEQYF
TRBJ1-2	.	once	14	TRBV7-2	TGTGCCAGCAGCTTAGGTGTGGTTATCTATGGCTACACCTTC	CASSLGVVIYGYTF
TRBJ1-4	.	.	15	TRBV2	TGTGCCAGCAGTGATGATGGGGCACGTAATGAAAAACTGTTTTTT	CASSDDGARNEKLFF
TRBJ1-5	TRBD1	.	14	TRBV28	TGTGCCAGCAGTTTGAGACAGGGGAATCAGCCCCAGCATTTT	CASSLRQGNQPQHF
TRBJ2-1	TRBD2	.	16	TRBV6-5	TGTGCCAGCAGTTACGGGCTAGCGGGATTGTACAATGAGCAGTTCTTC	CASSYGLAGLYNEQFF